This T cell receptor beta chain was captured by sequencing in a study of Ad26.COV2.S vaccination and SARS-CoV-2 variants. Study results and limitations: Greater spike-specific TCR breadth was seen in vaccine recipients than in placebo recipients.

About this clone: The antigen is undetermined.

Profiling relied on immunoSEQ multiplex PCR, and the TCRdb table lists in-frame clones only, not all of them. The table has over 400,000 clones, 92% seen once; the top ten hold under 2%. This CDR3 has 17 amino acids. Per the germline V gene, CDR1 is DFQATT and CDR2 is SNEGSKA (reference sequence). Losses at the gene ends were 6 bases for V and 0 bases for J; bases not matched to a gene: 12. Treatment reported: 19 received Ad26.COV2.S at low or high dose, single or two shots; several received placebo; per-sample allocation not given. On day 63 after the first injection, vaccine and placebo recipients gave samples.

Sequenced material: peripheral blood, taken in a trial of Ad26.COV2.S vaccine versus placebo. This chain links TRBV20-1 with TRBJ1-5, with TRBD1 matching 9 bases. The TCR originated in a person aged 18 to 59 who received the Ad26.COV2.S COVID-19 vaccine or a placebo. Written as DNA, the CDR3 is TGCAGTGCGAGTAAGGGACAGGGATTGTTTAGCAATCAGCCCCAGCATTTT. This codes for CSASKGQGLFSNQPQHF.